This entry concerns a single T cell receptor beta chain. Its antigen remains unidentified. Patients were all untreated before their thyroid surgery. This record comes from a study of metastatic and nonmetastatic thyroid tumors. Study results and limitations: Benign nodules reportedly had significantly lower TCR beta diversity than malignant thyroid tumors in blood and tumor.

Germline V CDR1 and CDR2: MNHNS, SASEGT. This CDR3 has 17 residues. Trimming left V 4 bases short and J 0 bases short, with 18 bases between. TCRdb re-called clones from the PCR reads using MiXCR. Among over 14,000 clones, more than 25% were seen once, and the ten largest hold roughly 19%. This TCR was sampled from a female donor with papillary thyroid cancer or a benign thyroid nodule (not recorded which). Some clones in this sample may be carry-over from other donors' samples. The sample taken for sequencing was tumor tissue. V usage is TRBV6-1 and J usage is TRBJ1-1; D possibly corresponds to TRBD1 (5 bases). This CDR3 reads CASSGYRPAAMNTEAFF. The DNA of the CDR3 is TGTGCCAGCAGTGGGTACAGGCCCGCGGCGATGAACACTGAAGCTTTCTTT.